A single sample gave rise to the 8 T cell receptor beta chains below, sequenced in a study of blood T cell repertoires in COVID-19. TCRdb's table, derived via immunoSEQ multiplex PCR, lists solely in-frame clones and lacks some. The table lists about 250,000 clones, around 80% of them singletons. Source material: peripheral blood. Source of these receptors: a human donor in a cohort sampled during active COVID-19.

The chain employs TRBV18 and TRBJ2-5, with D possibly being TRBD1 (6 bases). Per the germline V gene, CDR1 is KGHSH and CDR2 is LQKENI. V gave up 2 bases and J gave up 4 bases, with 8 bases separating them. There are 13 residues in the CDR3. The CDR3 loop reads CASSPTGSETQYF. DNA of the CDR3: TGTGCCAGCTCACCAACAGGGTCAGAGACCCAGTACTTC.

The chain recombines TRBV11-3 with TRBJ2-1, with TRBD1 identical over 8 bases. J was trimmed by 8 bases and V by 1 base; bases with no gene match: 10. Germline V lookup: CDR1 SGHNT, CDR2 YENEEA. The CDR3 contains 16 residues. The CDR3 DNA sequence: TGTGCCAGCAGCTTAGGGGTAGGACAGGGCTTGGATGAGCAGTTCTTC. It is translated as CASSLGVGQGLDEQFF.

This clone was detected a few times. This chain links TRBV30 with TRBJ1-5; D uncertain. With 5 bases removed from V and 5 bases from J, the gap between germline ends came to 16 bases. The CDR3 length is 14 residues. Germline-derived CDR1 and CDR2 are GTSNPN and SVGIG (reference sequence). The CDR3 region has the DNA TGTGCCTGGGCCGTTGACGGGAGTTATCAGCCCCAGCATTTT. Translation: CAWAVDGSYQPQHF.

The chain is built from TRBV18 and TRBJ1-5; TRBD1 aligns across 7 bases. The CDR3 consists of 15 residues. V lost 3 bases and J lost 5; bases outside the gene matches: 7. Germline CDR1 KGHSH, CDR2 LQKENI. The CDR3 DNA reads as TGTGCCAGCTCACCTACCGGACAGGCTTATCAGCCCCAGCATTTT. Translated, it gives CASSPTGQAYQPQHF.

The J gene is TRBJ2-3, the V gene TRBV18, with 7 bases identical to TRBD2. V lost 3 bases and J lost 5; bases outside the gene matches: 5. CDR3 length: 14 amino acids. The V gene's germline CDR1 is KGHSH and CDR2 LQKENI. This CDR3 reads CASSPLGGKDTQYF. The CDR3, as DNA: TGTGCCAGCTCACCTCTGGGAGGGAAAGATACGCAGTATTTT.

The V call is TRBV19, the J call TRBJ2-2; 11 nucleotides agree with TRBD1. Germline assignment: CDR1 LNHDA and CDR2 SQIVND (reference sequence). The ends lost 4 bases at V and 4 bases at J; junction bases unmatched: 5. This CDR3 has 16 residues. Here the CDR3 reads CASSKSGTGGTGELFF. The CDR3 DNA is TGTGCCAGTAGTAAATCCGGGACAGGGGGCACCGGGGAGCTGTTTTTT.

The chain is built from TRBV30 and TRBJ2-1; 8 nucleotides line up with TRBD2. Unmatched junction bases numbered 10, after V lost 0 bases and J lost 6 bases. The length of the CDR3 is 16 residues. Germline V gene data show CDR1 as GTSNPN and CDR2 as SVGIG (reference sequence). In DNA form, the CDR3 reads TGTGCCTGGAGTGTACTAGGACTAGCCATTCCCAATGAGCAGTTCTTC. This translates into CAWSVLGLAIPNEQFF.

This rearrangement joins TRBV24-1 to TRBJ1-2; no firm D call. The CDR3 contains 12 residues. V shed 4 bases and J shed 8 bases, with 10 bases lying between them. CDR1 KGHDR and CDR2 SFDVKD come from the germline V gene. The CDR3 protein is CATSDRGLGYTF. DNA of the CDR3: TGTGCCACCAGTGACCGAGGGTTGGGCTACACCTTC.